The clone carrying this TCR beta chain was seen at least ten times. Antigen: not known. Time point described: persistent/refractory GD, antithyroid drugs over 5 years with positive TRAb. RNA isolated from PBMCs was used to make the TCR library. Doctors identified Graves' disease using the American Thyroid Association guidelines. Patients were from an endocrinology department in Xi'an, China. In building TCR beta libraries, iRepertoire HTBI primers were used together with Arm-PCR of CDR3 regions. TCRdb fed the multiplex PCR reads into MiXCR, producing one record per CDR3 protein. The sample includes around 400,000 distinct CDR3 sequences, roughly 21% seen only once; the top ten take around an eighth. The sample comes from a study of regulatory T cells in long-lasting Graves disease. V was cut by 0 bases and J by 6 bases, with 12 bases left in between. This CDR3 contains 15 residues. Study-wide results and limits: Newly diagnosed Graves' patients exceeded persistent ones in TCR diversity. Persistent patients shared more public clonotypes (roughly 2,800) than new patients (approximately 1,000).

Sequenced here: peripheral blood mononuclear cells (PBMCs), sampled when the disease was refractory, from a patient treated with antithyroid drugs. The chain has TRBV12-3 or TRBV12-4 and TRBJ1-5; D uncertain. The source is a female donor with Graves disease. This CDR3 reads CASSLAMGIRQPQHF. DNA of the CDR3: TGTGCCAGCAGTTTAGCGATGGGGATTCGTCAGCCCCAGCATTTT.